This T cell receptor (beta chain) was obtained from a study of early T cells in non-severe SARS-CoV-2 infection. Study information: Sequenced material consisted of bulk RNA (from unsorted whole blood), and chains were unpaired. Regarding the study as a whole: The matching step, a VDJdb search, favored anti-spike CD8 responses and missed private and CD4 specificities.

This clonotype was recorded many times. The antigen is undetermined. There are 16 residues in the CDR3. Trimming pared 1 base from V and 0 bases from J, leaving 11 bases between. Germline V CDR1 and CDR2: SGHRS, YFSETQ. Unique molecular identifiers were affixed to single, distinct cDNA molecules. TCRdb recomputed calls from the 5' RACE reads with MiXCR, one row per CDR3 protein. The sample gives tens of thousands of distinct CDR3 sequences, around 13% of which show up once; under 1.5% is in the top ten. The V gene is TRBV5-1, the J gene TRBJ2-1; D is possibly TRBD1 or TRBD2 (6 bases each). Sequencing was performed on whole blood, taken at baseline. The TCR sequence derives from an adult who was a healthcare worker with PCR-confirmed SARS-CoV-2 infection or an uninfected control (not recorded which). CDR3 protein: CASSLRGGSSYNEQFF. The CDR3 DNA follows: TGCGCCAGCAGCTTGCGAGGGGGGAGCTCCTACAATGAGCAGTTCTTC.